The 9 T cell receptor beta chains below all came from one sample that was sequenced in a study of T cells expressing NK-cell markers. With the 5' RACE reads reprocessed, TCRdb shows one record per CDR3 protein and no DNA. The sample totals under 600,000 distinct CDR3 sequences. Source material: blood T cells: a sorted CD56 or NKG2C T cell subset, CD4+ or CD8+ T cells, or bulk PBMC T cells (not recorded which). All receptors derive from a woman aged 45-65 years in good health.

The chain links TRBV5-1 to TRBJ2-1; as DNA is missing, the TRBD2 call by TCRdb cannot be tested. The CDR3 loop spans 14 amino acids. Per germline, CDR1 SGHRS and CDR2 YFSETQ. The CDR3 reads CASSSLGGINEQFF.

This chain connects TRBV5-6 to TRBJ1-1. Looked up from germline, CDR1 is SGHDT and CDR2 is YYEEEE. CDR3 size: 12 residues. CDR3 amino acids: CASRSSYTEAFF.

The chain joins TRBV28 to TRBJ1-1. The CDR3 totals 14 residues. CDR1 and CDR2 from the germline V gene are MDHEN and SYDVKM. The CDR3 loop is CASSSAGSNTEAFF. Full variable domain (missing parts from reference TRBV28 and TRBJ1-1): DVKVTQSSRYLVKRTGEKVFLECVQDMDHENMFWYRQDPGLGLRLIYFSYDVKMKEKGDIPEGYSVSREKKERFSLILESASTNQTSMYLCASSSAGSNTEAFFGQGTRLTVV.

The chain has TRBV5-1 and TRBJ2-5; TCRdb designates TRBD2, a call that cannot be tested without DNA. The CDR3 has 15 residues. Per germline, CDR1 SGHRS and CDR2 YFSETQ. CDR3 region: CASTRLAGYGETQYF.

The chain uses TRBV2 and TRBJ2-4. Germline V gene sequence: CDR1 SNHLY, CDR2 FYNNEI. This CDR3 is built from 12 residues. CDR3 loop: CASVGRGNIQYF.

This chain's CDR3 is CAITGGTNSPLHF. V gene TRBV10-3 combines with J gene TRBJ1-6; without DNA, the TCRdb call of TRBD1 cannot be checked. Germline V gene data show CDR1 as ENHRY and CDR2 as SYGVKD. The CDR3 spans 13 residues.

This CDR3 reads CSAPSGVSYNEQFF. The chain uses TRBV20-1 and TRBJ2-1; TCRdb designates TRBD2, a call that cannot be tested without DNA. Germline CDR1 and CDR2: DFQATT and SNEGSKA (reference sequence). The CDR3 length is 14 residues.

This CDR3 is CATSSGEWAETQYF. This chain uses TRBV24-1 with TRBJ2-5; TCRdb names TRBD1, which stays unverified in the absence of DNA. Germline CDR1 is KGHDR and CDR2 is SFDVKD. This CDR3 comprises 14 residues.

This rearrangement joins TRBV6-2 or TRBV6-3 to TRBJ2-4; TCRdb's D call, TRBD2, is unchecked because there is no DNA. Germline V gene lookup returns CDR1 MNHEY and CDR2 SVGEGT. The CDR3 extends over 19 amino acids. The CDR3 spells CASTAPMGLAGGGRNIQYF.